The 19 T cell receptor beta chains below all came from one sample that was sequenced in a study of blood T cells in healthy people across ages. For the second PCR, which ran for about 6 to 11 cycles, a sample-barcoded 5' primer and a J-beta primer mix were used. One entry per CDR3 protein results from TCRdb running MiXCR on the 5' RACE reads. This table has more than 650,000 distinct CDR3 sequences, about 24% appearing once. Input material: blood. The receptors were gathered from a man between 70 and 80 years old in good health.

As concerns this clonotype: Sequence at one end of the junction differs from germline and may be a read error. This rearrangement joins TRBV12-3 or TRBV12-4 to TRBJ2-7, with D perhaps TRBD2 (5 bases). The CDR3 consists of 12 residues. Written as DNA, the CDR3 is TGTGCCAGCAGCTCGGACTTTTACGAGCAGTGCTTC. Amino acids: CASSSDFYEQCF.

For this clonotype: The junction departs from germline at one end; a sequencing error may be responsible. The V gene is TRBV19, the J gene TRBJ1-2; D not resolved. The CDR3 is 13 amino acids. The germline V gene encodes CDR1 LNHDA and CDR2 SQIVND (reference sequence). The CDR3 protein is CASSIGQNYGHTF. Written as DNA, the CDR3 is TGTGCCAGTAGTATTGGTCAGAACTATGGCCACACCTTC.

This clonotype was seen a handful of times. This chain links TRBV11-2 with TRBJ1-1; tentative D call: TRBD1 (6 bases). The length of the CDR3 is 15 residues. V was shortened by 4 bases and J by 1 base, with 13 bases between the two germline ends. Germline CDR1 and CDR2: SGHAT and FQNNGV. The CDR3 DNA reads TGTGCCAGCAGCTCCCGTACAGGGAAGAACACTGAAGCTTTCTTT. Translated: CASSSRTGKNTEAFF.

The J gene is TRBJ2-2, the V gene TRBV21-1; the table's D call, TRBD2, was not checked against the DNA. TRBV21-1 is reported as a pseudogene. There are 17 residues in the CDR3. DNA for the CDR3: TGTGCCAGCAGCAGGAAACGAGACGGGAGTAACACCGGGGAGCTGTTTTTT. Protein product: CASSRKRDGSNTGELFF.

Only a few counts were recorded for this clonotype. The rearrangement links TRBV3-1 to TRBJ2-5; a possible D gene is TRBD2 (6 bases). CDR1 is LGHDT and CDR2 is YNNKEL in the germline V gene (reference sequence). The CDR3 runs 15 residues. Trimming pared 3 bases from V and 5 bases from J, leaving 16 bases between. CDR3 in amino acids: CASSHGPTRPETQYF. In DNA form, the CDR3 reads TGTGCCAGCAGCCACGGACCGACTAGGCCGGAGACCCAGTACTTC.

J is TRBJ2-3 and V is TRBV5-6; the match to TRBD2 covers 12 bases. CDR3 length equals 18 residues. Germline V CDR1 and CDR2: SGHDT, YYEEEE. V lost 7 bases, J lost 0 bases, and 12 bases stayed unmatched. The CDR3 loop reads CASRGLAGSLDSTDTQYF. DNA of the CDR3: TGTGCCAGCCGAGGACTAGCGGGGTCCCTCGATAGCACAGATACGCAGTATTTT.

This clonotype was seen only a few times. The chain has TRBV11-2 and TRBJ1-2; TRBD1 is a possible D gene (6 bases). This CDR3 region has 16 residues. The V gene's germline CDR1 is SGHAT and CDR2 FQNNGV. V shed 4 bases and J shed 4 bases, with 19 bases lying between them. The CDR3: CASSSHRRTVIYGYTF. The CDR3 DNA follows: TGTGCCAGCAGCTCCCATCGTAGGACAGTGATCTATGGCTACACCTTC.

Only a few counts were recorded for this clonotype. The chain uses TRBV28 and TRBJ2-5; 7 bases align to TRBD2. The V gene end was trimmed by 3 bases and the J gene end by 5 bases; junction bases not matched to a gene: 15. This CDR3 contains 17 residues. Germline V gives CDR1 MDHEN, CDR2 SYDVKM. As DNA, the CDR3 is TGTGCCAGCAGTTTTAGACTCGTGGCGGGAGTATTGGAGACCCAGTACTTC. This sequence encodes CASSFRLVAGVLETQYF.

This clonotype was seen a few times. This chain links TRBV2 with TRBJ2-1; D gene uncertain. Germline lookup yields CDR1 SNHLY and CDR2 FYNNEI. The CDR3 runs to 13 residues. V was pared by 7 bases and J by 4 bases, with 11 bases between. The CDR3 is CASNGVGYNEQFF. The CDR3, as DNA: TGTGCCAGCAATGGGGTGGGGTACAATGAGCAGTTCTTC.

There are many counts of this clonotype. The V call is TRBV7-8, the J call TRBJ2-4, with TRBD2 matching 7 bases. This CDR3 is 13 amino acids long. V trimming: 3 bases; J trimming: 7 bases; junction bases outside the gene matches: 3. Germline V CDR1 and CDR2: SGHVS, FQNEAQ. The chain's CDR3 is CASSFGGSNIQYF. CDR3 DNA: TGTGCCAGCAGCTTCGGCGGGAGTAACATTCAGTACTTC.

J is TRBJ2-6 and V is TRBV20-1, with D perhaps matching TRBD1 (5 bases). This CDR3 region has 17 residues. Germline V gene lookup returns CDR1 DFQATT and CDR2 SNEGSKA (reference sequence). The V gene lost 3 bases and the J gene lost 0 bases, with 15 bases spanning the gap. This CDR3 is CSASFVHGHSGANVLTF. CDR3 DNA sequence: TGCAGTGCTAGCTTTGTGCACGGACACTCTGGGGCCAACGTCCTGACTTTC.

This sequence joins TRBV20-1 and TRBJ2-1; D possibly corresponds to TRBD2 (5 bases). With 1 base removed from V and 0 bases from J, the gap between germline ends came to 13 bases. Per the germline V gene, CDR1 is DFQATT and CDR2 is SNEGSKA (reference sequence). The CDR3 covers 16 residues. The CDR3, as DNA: TGCAGTGCTAGAGTGCCGGGGAGAGGCTCCTACAATGAGCAGTTCTTC. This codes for CSARVPGRGSYNEQFF.

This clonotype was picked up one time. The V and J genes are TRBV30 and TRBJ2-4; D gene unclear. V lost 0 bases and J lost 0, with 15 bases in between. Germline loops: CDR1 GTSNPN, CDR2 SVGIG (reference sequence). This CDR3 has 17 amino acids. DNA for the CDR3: TGTGCCTGGAGTGTAGCCCCGAAGGGTTTAGCCAAAAACATTCAGTACTTC. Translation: CAWSVAPKGLAKNIQYF.

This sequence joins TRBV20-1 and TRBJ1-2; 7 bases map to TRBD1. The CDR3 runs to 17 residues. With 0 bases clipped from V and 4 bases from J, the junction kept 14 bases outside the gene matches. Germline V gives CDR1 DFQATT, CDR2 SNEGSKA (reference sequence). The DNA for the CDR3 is TGCAGTGCTAGAGATTCGACAGGGATAAGGCGGGCCTATGGCTACACCTTC. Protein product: CSARDSTGIRRAYGYTF.

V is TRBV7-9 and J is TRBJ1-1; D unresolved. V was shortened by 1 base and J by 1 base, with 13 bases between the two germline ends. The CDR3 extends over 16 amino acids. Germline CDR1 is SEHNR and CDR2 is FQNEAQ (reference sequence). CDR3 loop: CASSLGLLAGNTEAFF. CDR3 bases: TGTGCCAGCAGCTTAGGGCTGCTGGCGGGGAACACTGAAGCTTTCTTT.

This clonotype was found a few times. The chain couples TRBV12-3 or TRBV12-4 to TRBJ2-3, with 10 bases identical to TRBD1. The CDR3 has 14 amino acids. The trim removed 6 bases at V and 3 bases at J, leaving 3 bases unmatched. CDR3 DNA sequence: TGTGCCAGCAGGGACAGGGGGAGGACAGATACGCAGTATTTT. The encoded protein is CASRDRGRTDTQYF.

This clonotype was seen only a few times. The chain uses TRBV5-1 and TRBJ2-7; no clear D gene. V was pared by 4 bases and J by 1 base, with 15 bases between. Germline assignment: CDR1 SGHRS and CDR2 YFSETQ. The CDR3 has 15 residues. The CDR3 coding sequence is TGCGCCAGCAGCGCGTACGGCCAGACGTCCTACGAGCAGTACTTC. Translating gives CASSAYGQTSYEQYF.

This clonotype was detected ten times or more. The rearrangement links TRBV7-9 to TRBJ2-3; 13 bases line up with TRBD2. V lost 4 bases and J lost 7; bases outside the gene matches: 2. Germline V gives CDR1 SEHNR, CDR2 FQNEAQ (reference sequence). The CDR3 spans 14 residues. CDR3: CASSSGLAGNTQYF. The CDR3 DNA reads TGTGCCAGCAGCTCGGGACTAGCGGGGAATACGCAGTATTTT.

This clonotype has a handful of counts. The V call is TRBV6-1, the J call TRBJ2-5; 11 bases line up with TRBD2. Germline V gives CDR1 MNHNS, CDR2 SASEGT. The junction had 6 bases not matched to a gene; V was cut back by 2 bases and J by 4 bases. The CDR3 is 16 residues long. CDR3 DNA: TGTGCCAGCAGTGAATTTGATAGCGGGAGGGGAGAGACCCAGTACTTC. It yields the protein CASSEFDSGRGETQYF.